These 18 T cell receptor beta chains came from one sample sequenced in a study of beta chain features in type 1 diabetes. Sequenced material consisted of expressed TCRB transcripts (all of the isolated RNA was reverse transcribed). TCRdb's copy holds only in-frame clones and misses some; the assay was immunoSEQ multiplex PCR. The table has 120,000 to 150,000 clones, 9.5% to 10% seen once; the top ten hold about 0.6%. The sequenced material came from central memory CD4+ T cells from blood. The receptors shown here come from a woman in her 40s in good health.

This chain connects TRBV4-1 to TRBJ2-3; D is possibly TRBD2 (7 bases). Germline assignment: CDR1 MGHRA and CDR2 YSYEKL. This CDR3 region has 16 residues. Trimming cost V 6 bases and J 5 bases, with 21 bases left between them. The CDR3 coding sequence is TGCGCCAGCAGGCAAACGACGGGGGGCTTAAGAGATACGCAGTATTTT. Protein: CASRQTTGGLRDTQYF.

The chain has TRBV2 and TRBJ2-7; a weak D match, TRBD2 (6 bases). Deletions cut 7 bases from V and 7 bases from J, with 17 bases between. The CDR3 extends over 13 amino acids. Looked up from germline, CDR1 is SNHLY and CDR2 is FYNNEI. The CDR3 here is CASKRTGVGEQYF. In DNA form, the CDR3 reads TGTGCCAGCAAGAGGACGGGGGTCGGTGAGCAGTACTTC.

The chain couples TRBV6-5 to TRBJ1-5; 8 bases are shared with TRBD1. The length of the CDR3 is 13 residues. J was trimmed by 6 bases and V by 6 bases; bases with no gene match: 4. The germline V gene has CDR1 MNHEY and CDR2 SVGAGI. The CDR3 here is CASRPGGGQPQHF. The CDR3 nucleotides read TGTGCCAGCAGACCAGGGGGCGGTCAGCCCCAGCATTTT.

The chain employs TRBV5-4 and TRBJ2-5; D unresolved. Germline values: CDR1 SGHNT, CDR2 YYREEE (reference sequence). Trimming left V 0 bases short and J 1 base short, with 10 bases between. CDR3 length: 15 amino acids. The CDR3 region has the DNA TGTGCCAGCAGCTTGGCCGACCGACTCCAAGAGACCCAGTACTTC. Its protein is CASSLADRLQETQYF. The complete variable domain, with remaining parts taken from reference TRBV5-4 and TRBJ2-5, reads ETGVTQSPTHLIKTRGQQVTLRCSSQSGHNTVSWYQQALGQGPQFIFQYYREEENGRGNFPPRFSGLQFPNYSSELNVNALELDDSALYLCASSLADRLQETQYFGPGTRLLVL.

This clone showed up just a few times. The chain employs TRBV5-4 and TRBJ2-2; D ambiguous. This CDR3 contains 16 residues. Germline-derived CDR1 and CDR2 are SGHNT and YYREEE (reference sequence). V lost 5 bases and J 0 bases, leaving 14 bases between the germline ends. CDR3: CASSTLQLANTGELFF. The CDR3 nucleotides read TGTGCCAGCAGTACCCTGCAACTCGCGAACACCGGGGAGCTGTTTTTT.

This clone has a handful of counts. The V call is TRBV6-5, the J call TRBJ1-5; a weak D match, TRBD1 (6 bases). This CDR3 has 15 amino acids. Trimming left V 5 bases short and J 15 bases short, with 26 bases between. Germline V gene data show CDR1 as MNHEY and CDR2 as SVGAGI. The CDR3 coding sequence is TGTGCCAGCAGTACGGACAGATCATCGATCAGCCGGGTGCATTTT. Protein: CASSTDRSSISRVHF.

This rearrangement joins TRBV18 to TRBJ2-1; 8 bases align to TRBD2. This CDR3 spans 17 amino acids. Germline V gene sequence: CDR1 KGHSH, CDR2 LQKENI. Germline trimming cut 3 bases from V and 2 bases from J; bases unmatched to any gene: 9. The CDR3 DNA follows: TGTGCCAGCTCACCGGGGGGCCTAGCGGGCACCTACAATGAGCAGTTCTTC. Encoded protein: CASSPGGLAGTYNEQFF. Using reference TRBV18 and TRBJ2-1 for the parts outside the CDR3, the full variable domain is NAGVMQNPRHLVRRRGQEARLRCSPMKGHSHVYWYRQLPEEGLKFMVYLQKENIIDESGMPKERFSAEFPKEGPSILRIQQVVRGDSAAYFCASSPGGLAGTYNEQFFGPGTRLTVL.

The V gene is TRBV2, the J gene TRBJ1-5; the match to TRBD1 covers 10 bases. V was pared by 6 bases and J by 6 bases, with 8 bases of the junction left unmatched. The CDR3 spans 15 residues. CDR1 SNHLY and CDR2 FYNNEI come from the germline V gene. CDR3 bases: TGTGCCAGCAGGGTGGGACAGGGGCCGACTCAGCCCCAGCATTTT. It translates to CASRVGQGPTQPQHF.

This clone was detected a few times. V usage is TRBV2 and J usage is TRBJ1-4; TRBD1 aligns across 8 bases. The CDR3 sequence is 14 residues long. Germline-derived CDR1 and CDR2 are SNHLY and FYNNEI. With V trimmed by 6 bases and J by 5 bases, 5 bases remained unmatched. The CDR3 spells CASRTGTGNEKLFF. For the CDR3, the DNA is TGTGCCAGCAGAACCGGGACAGGAAATGAAAAACTGTTTTTT.

This clone has just a few counts. The chain couples TRBV5-4 to TRBJ2-7; TRBD2 agrees at 11 bases. This CDR3 comprises 14 residues. V shed 4 bases, J shed 3 bases, and the junction held 3 bases outside the gene matches. Germline V lookup: CDR1 SGHNT, CDR2 YYREEE (reference sequence). The CDR3 region has the DNA TGTGCCAGCAGCGCAACTAGCGGGGGCTACGAGCAGTACTTC. Its translation: CASSATSGGYEQYF. The full variable domain, in which reference TRBV5-4 and TRBJ2-7 provide the parts outside the CDR3, is ETGVTQSPTHLIKTRGQQVTLRCSSQSGHNTVSWYQQALGQGPQFIFQYYREEENGRGNFPPRFSGLQFPNYSSELNVNALELDDSALYLCASSATSGGYEQYFGPGTRLTVT.

This clone showed up many times. This chain joins TRBV4-3 and TRBJ2-6; 10 nucleotides align to TRBD1. The germline V gene has CDR1 LGHNA and CDR2 YSLEER. With V trimmed by 4 bases and J by 4 bases, 7 bases remained unmatched. The CDR3 covers 17 residues. The CDR3 protein is CASSPGQGVPGANVLTF. CDR3 sequence (DNA): TGCGCCAGCAGCCCAGGACAGGGGGTCCCCGGGGCCAACGTCCTGACTTTC.

This clone was picked up a small number of times. The rearrangement joins TRBV27 to TRBJ2-7; a weak D match, TRBD1 (6 bases). The CDR3 covers 15 residues. From germline, CDR1 is MNHEY and CDR2 SMNVEV (reference sequence). Trimming removed 3 bases at V and 3 bases at J, with 15 bases between. The CDR3: CASSFLTGFDYEQYF. DNA of the CDR3: TGTGCCAGCAGTTTTTTAACAGGGTTTGACTACGAGCAGTACTTC.

V and J are TRBV19 and TRBJ1-5, with D perhaps matching TRBD1 (5 bases). The CDR3 is 17 amino acids. The V end was cut by 6 bases, the J end by 5 bases, with 23 bases between. Germline V gives CDR1 LNHDA, CDR2 SQIVND (reference sequence). The CDR3 protein is CASSHLGGNLGDQPQHF. The CDR3 DNA reads as TGTGCCAGTAGCCACTTGGGGGGAAACCTTGGGGATCAGCCCCAGCATTTT.

This rearrangement joins TRBV11-2 to TRBJ2-5, with 7 bases lining up with TRBD2. The germline V gene has CDR1 SGHAT and CDR2 FQNNGV. This CDR3 comprises 15 residues. The ends lost 1 base at V and 5 bases at J; junction bases unmatched: 7. DNA for the CDR3: TGTGCCAGCAGCTTAGGTGGGGGGGATCGGGAGACCCAGTACTTC. Its protein product is CASSLGGGDRETQYF. Looking up the rest from reference TRBV11-2 and TRBJ2-5 gives the full variable domain: EAGVAQSPRYKIIEKRQSVAFWCNPISGHATLYWYQQILGQGPKLLIQFQNNGVVDDSQLPKDRFSAERLKGVDSTLKIQPAKLEDSAVYLCASSLGGGDRETQYFGPGTRLLVL.

A few counts support this clone. The CDR3 DNA reads as TGTGCCAGCAGTCATCAGACAGTCTGGGGCTACGAGCAGTACTTC. Protein sequence: CASSHQTVWGYEQYF. The rearrangement uses TRBV6-5 and TRBJ2-7; a possible D gene is TRBD1 (5 bases). The CDR3 is 15 amino acids. Trimming removed 5 bases at V and 3 bases at J, with 17 bases between. Per the germline V gene, CDR1 is MNHEY and CDR2 is SVGAGI.

This chain links TRBV6-5 with TRBJ1-1; TRBD1 is a possible D gene (5 bases). The ends were cut back, 4 bases at V and 4 bases at J, with 16 bases in the middle. Germline-derived CDR1 and CDR2 are MNHEY and SVGAGI. This CDR3 comprises 15 residues. DNA for the CDR3: TGTGCCAGCAGTTTAGATCGGCAGGGTCCCACTGAAGCTTTCTTT. Translating gives CASSLDRQGPTEAFF.

V and J are TRBV2 and TRBJ1-2; D not certain. Deletions cut 5 bases from V and 6 bases from J, with 10 bases between. CDR1 is SNHLY, CDR2 FYNNEI, per germline. The CDR3 sequence is 12 residues long. This CDR3 is CASSYSPDGYTF. In nucleotides, the CDR3 is TGTGCCAGCAGTTACAGCCCCGATGGCTACACCTTC.

This clone has a handful of counts. The rearrangement joins TRBV25-1 to TRBJ1-3; perhaps TRBD1 as D (6 bases). Germline CDR1 and CDR2: MGHDK and SYGVNS. CDR3 size: 16 residues. V was pared by 4 bases and J by 2 bases, with 15 bases between. The CDR3: CASSARGGTAGNTIYF. CDR3 in DNA: TGTGCCAGCAGTGCGAGGGGGGGAACCGCTGGAAACACCATATATTTT.